This entry describes one TCR beta chain. The data derive from a study of STAT5B mutations in CD4+ large granular lymphocyte leukemia. Sequencing was performed with immunoSEQ multiplex PCR; in TCRdb, only in-frame clones are kept and a portion is missing. Of 4,500 to 6,000 clones listed, around nine tenths are singletons. Sequenced sample: PBMCs. This TCR was recovered from a man in his forties or fifties with CD4+ T-cell large granular lymphocyte leukemia.

CDR3 nucleotide sequence: TGCAGCGTTAGACAGGGGGGGACAGATACGCAGTATTTT. This encodes CSVRQGGTDTQYF. The chain employs TRBV29-1 and TRBJ2-3, with 9 bases identical to TRBD1. Germline V lookup: CDR1 SQVTM, CDR2 ANQGSEA. V shed 5 bases and J 3 bases; nucleotides not matched to a gene: 3. The CDR3 extends over 13 amino acids.